The table lists the clone carrying this T cell receptor (beta chain) with a few counts. The source of the sample is a study of blood T cells in healthy people across ages. A J-beta primer mix and a sample-barcoded 5' primer were used in a second PCR of about 6 to 12 cycles. TCRdb re-called the 5' RACE reads through MiXCR, storing one row per CDR3 protein. The table includes approximately 770,000 distinct CDR3 sequences, 58% detected once. Trimming took off 11 bases at V and 1 base at J, with 15 bases between the two ends. This CDR3 spans 14 amino acids. The TCR originated in a man under 40 in good health. The chain links TRBV12-3 or TRBV12-4 to TRBJ2-1; D assignment may be TRBD1 or TRBD2 (6 bases each). The material sequenced was blood. The CDR3 coding sequence is TGTGCCTGTAGAGAGGGGGGTTCCTACAATGAGCAGTTCTTC. Encoded protein: CACREGGSYNEQFF.